Each of the 29 T cell receptor beta chains below was sequenced from the same sample in a study of radiation and T cells in renal cell carcinoma. Assay: immunoSEQ multiplex PCR; the TCRdb copy retains only in-frame clones and omits some. The sample yields 100,000 to 150,000 clones, approximately 90% seen once. Time point in this sample: blood 2 weeks post-SBRT. Treatment here: 15 Gy SBRT to primary tumor, nephrectomy 4 weeks later. The source was blood, collected from a patient whose treatment included radiotherapy and nephrectomy. Receptors originate from a woman in her seventies with renal cell carcinoma.

The CDR3, as DNA: TGTGCCAGCAGTTGGGGACTCGGCAATCAGCCCCAGCATTTT. Its translation is CASSWGLGNQPQHF. The V gene is TRBV25-1, the J gene TRBJ1-5; perhaps TRBD1 as D (5 bases). The CDR3 sequence is 14 residues long. Trimming stripped 5 bases from V and 2 bases from J, with 10 bases between. The germline CDR1 and CDR2 sequences are MGHDK and SYGVNS.

This clone appeared once. The V and J genes are TRBV2 and TRBJ2-2, with 8 bases identical to TRBD2. Germline trimming cut 4 bases from V and 6 bases from J; bases unmatched to any gene: 7. The CDR3 loop spans 15 amino acids. Germline CDR1 reads SNHLY; CDR2 reads FYNNEI. CDR3 bases: TGTGCCAGCAGTGGTGATACGGGGGGGGCCGGGGAGCTGTTTTTT. It yields the protein CASSGDTGGAGELFF.

Here the CDR3 DNA reads TGTGCCAGCAGTTCCCGGGACAGGGCCGAGGGGACTTTCTTT. Amino acids: CASSSRDRAEGTFF. The rearrangement joins TRBV6-5 to TRBJ1-1; 9 positions match TRBD1. V dropped 4 bases and J dropped 12; count of bases not matched to a gene: 12. Per germline, CDR1 MNHEY and CDR2 SVGAGI. CDR3 length: 14 residues.

The V call is TRBV6-6, the J call TRBJ2-1, with a weak D call TRBD1 (5 bases). Germline-derived CDR1 and CDR2 are MNHNY and SVGAGI (reference sequence). The CDR3 is 15 residues long. With 6 bases removed from V and 5 bases from J, the gap between germline ends came to 17 bases. The CDR3 spells CASRPDSIRDNEQFF. Here the CDR3 DNA reads TGTGCCAGCAGACCCGACAGTATTAGAGACAATGAGCAGTTCTTC.

This clone was detected once. The chain carries TRBV5-6 and TRBJ2-5; 15 positions match TRBD2. CDR1 is SGHDT, CDR2 YYEEEE, per germline. The trim removed 3 bases at V and 3 bases at J, leaving 0 bases unmatched. This CDR3 has 15 residues. The CDR3 loop reads CASSWTSGGEETQYF. For the CDR3, the DNA is TGTGCCAGCAGCTGGACTAGCGGGGGGGAAGAGACCCAGTACTTC.

A single count supports this clone. The chain combines TRBV9 with TRBJ1-1; no firm D call. Germline lookup yields CDR1 SGDLS and CDR2 YYNGEE. Deletions cut 4 bases from V and 1 base from J, with 17 bases between. The CDR3 consists of 16 residues. The CDR3 protein is CASSPALIGSNTEAFF. The CDR3 DNA sequence: TGTGCCAGCAGCCCCGCCCTAATAGGATCGAACACTGAAGCTTTCTTT.

This chain links TRBV6-5 with TRBJ1-6; possible D gene TRBD1, 5 bases. Germline CDR1 is MNHEY and CDR2 is SVGAGI. This CDR3 comprises 13 residues. V lost 0 bases to trimming and J lost 13 bases, with 10 bases between them. CDR3 DNA sequence: TGTGCCAGCAGTTACTCGGGGGGACGGCCCCTCCACTTT. The encoded protein is CASSYSGGRPLHF.

This chain connects TRBV15 to TRBJ2-7; D could derive from TRBD1 or TRBD2 (5 bases each). The CDR3 has 16 residues. CDR1 and CDR2 from the germline V gene are LNHNV and YYDKDF (reference sequence). Trimming removed 1 base from V and 3 bases from J, with 16 bases in between. The DNA of the CDR3 is TGTGCCACCAGCAGAGGGGGGACGGGGCTTAACTACGAGCAGTACTTC. Translating it yields CATSRGGTGLNYEQYF.

This chain uses TRBV28 with TRBJ1-2; 9 bases are shared with TRBD1. This CDR3 region has 15 residues. V dropped 3 bases and J dropped 7; count of bases not matched to a gene: 9. Germline V gives CDR1 MDHEN, CDR2 SYDVKM. The DNA of the CDR3 is TGTGCCAGCAGTTTGATAGGACAGGGGCTGGGTGGCTACACCTTC. Translated: CASSLIGQGLGGYTF.

This clone was detected once. This chain joins TRBV27 and TRBJ2-7, with 7 bases lining up with TRBD1. Trimming at V came to 4 bases and at J to 2 bases, leaving 11 bases not matched to a gene. Germline assignment: CDR1 MNHEY and CDR2 SMNVEV (reference sequence). The CDR3 spans 16 residues. The CDR3 loop is CASSSPRQGLPYEQYF. CDR3 nucleotide sequence: TGTGCCAGCAGTTCCCCCAGACAGGGTCTCCCCTACGAGCAGTACTTC.

A word on this clone: A read error is likely, as this CDR3 ends without the conserved phenylalanine or tryptophan. This chain connects TRBV14 to TRBJ2-3, with a tentative D call TRBD1 (6 bases). Trimming left V 0 bases short and J 8 bases short, with 9 bases between. This CDR3 has 13 residues. The germline V gene encodes CDR1 SGHDN and CDR2 FVKESK. The CDR3 coding sequence is TGTGCCAGCAGCCAAGATTCAGGGGTTACGCAGTATCTT. As protein: CASSQDSGVTQYL.

CDR3 sequence reads: CASSLSLETQYF. The CDR3 DNA reads TGTGCCAGCAGCTTATCCTTAGAGACCCAGTACTTC. V gene TRBV7-9 combines with J gene TRBJ2-5; D gene uncertain. Trimming took 2 bases from V and 4 from J, leaving 5 bases between them. From germline, CDR1 is SEHNR and CDR2 FQNEAQ (reference sequence). This CDR3 has 12 residues.

The chain combines TRBV27 with TRBJ2-7, with a weak D call TRBD1 (6 bases). The length of the CDR3 is 13 residues. V was shortened by 4 bases and J by 4 bases, with 11 bases between the two germline ends. Germline loops: CDR1 MNHEY, CDR2 SMNVEV (reference sequence). CDR3 sequence (DNA): TGTGCCAGCAGTTCCTCCAGGGGTTACGAGCAGTACTTC. Amino acid sequence: CASSSSRGYEQYF.

The V gene is TRBV4-1, the J gene TRBJ2-2; tentative D call: TRBD2 (5 bases). The CDR3 sequence is 14 residues long. Trimming took off 3 bases at V and 6 bases at J, with 11 bases between the two ends. Germline loops: CDR1 MGHRA, CDR2 YSYEKL. In nucleotides, the CDR3 is TGCGCCAGCAGCCAGAGGGAAGGATCCGGGGAGCTGTTTTTT. Translation: CASSQREGSGELFF.

The chain recombines TRBV5-6 with TRBJ2-5, with TRBD2 matching 8 bases. The V gene end was trimmed by 2 bases and the J gene end by 1 base; junction bases not matched to a gene: 4. The germline CDR1 and CDR2 sequences are SGHDT and YYEEEE. The CDR3 length is 15 residues. The CDR3 nucleotides are TGTGCCAGCAGCTTCGGCCTAGCGGGCCAAGAGACCCAGTACTTC. It translates to CASSFGLAGQETQYF. The variable domain in full, completed from reference TRBV5-6 and TRBJ2-5, reads DAGVTQSPTHLIKTRGQQVTLRCSPKSGHDTVSWYQQALGQGPQFIFQYYEEEERQRGNFPDRFSGHQFPNYSSELNVNALLLGDSALYLCASSFGLAGQETQYFGPGTRLLVL.

This clone showed up just once. DNA for the CDR3: TGTGCCAGCAGCGGGGGGGAGAGGAACACTGAAGCTTTCTTT. Translation: CASSGGERNTEAFF. This sequence joins TRBV5-4 and TRBJ1-1; TRBD1 might be the D (5 bases). Germline V lookup: CDR1 SGHNT, CDR2 YYREEE (reference sequence). The CDR3 spans 14 residues. The V end lost 4 bases, the J end lost 1 base, and 11 bases lay between the germline ends.

This clone was recorded only once. This chain uses TRBV7-3 with TRBJ2-7, with no clear D. Trimming removed 4 bases from V and 4 bases from J, with 11 bases in between. CDR1 and CDR2 from the germline V gene are SGHTA and FQGTGA. The CDR3 has 13 amino acids. CDR3 loop: CASSSSGGYEQYF. CDR3 coding DNA: TGTGCCAGCAGCTCCTCCGGTGGTTACGAGCAGTACTTC.

The J gene is TRBJ2-2, the V gene TRBV27; 7 bases agree with TRBD1. The ends lost 5 bases at V and 7 bases at J; junction bases unmatched: 10. Looked up from germline, CDR1 is MNHEY and CDR2 is SMNVEV (reference sequence). CDR3 length: 15 amino acids. The CDR3 spells CASSLGDRDGGELFF. In nucleotides, the CDR3 is TGTGCCAGCAGTCTAGGTGACAGGGACGGCGGGGAGCTGTTTTTT.

As concerns this clone: Other DNA sequences in this sample translate to the same CDR3. The chain is built from TRBV6-5 and TRBJ1-1; D unclear. The CDR3 sequence is 13 residues long. The germline V and J ends were trimmed by 3 bases and 1 base, with 6 bases remaining between them. Germline V gives CDR1 MNHEY, CDR2 SVGAGI. This CDR3 reads CASSYKRNTEAFF. CDR3 nucleotide sequence: TGTGCCAGCAGTTATAAAAGGAACACTGAAGCTTTCTTT.

This chain connects TRBV12-2 to TRBJ1-2; the table's TRBD1 call for D was not verified on the DNA. TRBV12-2 is a pseudogene segment. The CDR3 extends over 16 amino acids. In nucleotides, the CDR3 is TGTGCAAGTCGCTTAGACCTGACAGGAACTAACTATGGCTACACCTTC. It yields the protein CASRLDLTGTNYGYTF.

The chain carries TRBV29-1 and TRBJ1-5; no clear D gene. Germline V gene lookup returns CDR1 SQVTM and CDR2 ANQGSEA. CDR3 size: 14 residues. Deletions cut 6 bases from V and 0 bases from J, with 12 bases between. The CDR3 nucleotides read TGCAGCGTCTTGTGGGGTACTAGCAATCAGCCCCAGCATTTT. It yields the protein CSVLWGTSNQPQHF.

The chain employs TRBV19 and TRBJ2-3, with D maybe TRBD2 (5 bases). The CDR3 loop spans 16 amino acids. CDR1 LNHDA and CDR2 SQIVND come from the germline V gene (reference sequence). V lost 5 bases and J lost 0, with 15 bases in between. The CDR3 DNA is TGTGCCAGTAGTCCCGAAAGAGCGGCTAGCACAGATACGCAGTATTTT. This translates into CASSPERAASTDTQYF.

The chain uses TRBV6-4 and TRBJ1-6; D gene unclear. V dropped 6 bases and J dropped 0 bases, with 6 bases sitting between them. Germline V gene lookup returns CDR1 MRHNA and CDR2 SNTAGT. The CDR3 has 14 residues. This CDR3 reads CASRQSSYNSPLHF. CDR3 DNA: TGTGCCAGCAGACAGAGCTCCTATAATTCACCCCTCCACTTT.

This clone has a single count. This chain uses TRBV5-1 with TRBJ2-3; 9 bases align to TRBD1. Trimming took 4 bases from V and 3 from J; bases not matched to a gene: 15. The CDR3 runs to 18 residues. Germline V gene lookup returns CDR1 SGHRS and CDR2 YFSETQ. CDR3 sequence reads: CASSQSAGTGYGTDTQYF. CDR3 sequence (DNA): TGCGCCAGCAGCCAATCGGCCGGGACAGGGTATGGGACAGATACGCAGTATTTT.

The chain recombines TRBV5-1 with TRBJ2-3, with D maybe TRBD2 (5 bases). This CDR3 region has 16 residues. Looked up from germline, CDR1 is SGHRS and CDR2 is YFSETQ. V was pared by 0 bases and J by 6 bases, with 17 bases between. CDR3 sequence: CASSLASRGAKDTQYF. The CDR3 nucleotides read TGCGCCAGCAGCTTGGCCTCTCGGGGAGCGAAGGATACGCAGTATTTT.

The chain couples TRBV20-1 to TRBJ2-3, with D uncertain. This CDR3 has 11 residues. Germline assignment: CDR1 DFQATT and CDR2 SNEGSKA (reference sequence). Trimming removed 3 bases from V and 6 bases from J, with 7 bases in between. The CDR3 sequence is CSASPIDTQYF. The DNA of the CDR3 is TGCAGTGCTAGTCCTATTGATACGCAGTATTTT.

The gene calls are TRBV10-3 and TRBJ1-4; 7 bases align to TRBD1. The CDR3 consists of 13 residues. Trimming took 6 bases from V and 8 from J; bases not matched to a gene: 6. CDR1 and CDR2 from the germline V gene are ENHRY and SYGVKD. As DNA, the CDR3 is TGTGCCATCAGCACAGGGGATGGGGAAAAACTGTTTTTT. Residues: CAISTGDGEKLFF.

The chain uses TRBV7-3 and TRBJ1-1; 9 nucleotides align to TRBD1. Germline loops: CDR1 SGHTA, CDR2 FQGTGA. This CDR3 is built from 17 residues. J was trimmed by 1 base and V by 5 bases; bases with no gene match: 11. This chain's CDR3 is CASSPTGTGRGNTEAFF. The DNA of the CDR3 is TGTGCCAGCAGCCCCACCGGGACAGGGAGGGGGAACACTGAAGCTTTCTTT.

The V and J genes are TRBV28 and TRBJ1-1, with D unresolved. Germline assignment: CDR1 MDHEN and CDR2 SYDVKM. The CDR3 sequence is 14 residues long. V shed 3 bases and J shed 1 base, with 9 bases lying between them. The CDR3: CASSFSGENTEAFF. As DNA, the CDR3 is TGTGCCAGCAGTTTCTCGGGAGAGAACACTGAAGCTTTCTTT.